This entry concerns a single T cell receptor (beta chain). Its antigen is undetermined. The record originates from a study of T cells expressing NK-cell markers. Study details: According to the study, TCR beta repertoires originated from sorted CD3+CD56+NKG2C+, CD3+CD56+NKG2C- and CD3+CD56-NKG2C+ T cells. Eight donors were sequenced, seven testing HCMV-seropositive and one testing seronegative.

Findings and caveats of the study: Each of roughly 6 donors carried dominant NKG2C+ clonotypes accounting for about 1.0-7.0% of CD8+ T cells. Dominance of the CD3+CD56-NKG2C+ fraction by these clonotypes also held in a few donors.

From its re-call of the 5' RACE reads, TCRdb lists each CDR3 protein once, without DNA. The repertoire table contains 350,000 to 400,000 distinct CDR3 sequences. Germline CDR1 and CDR2: SGHRS and YFSETQ. The CDR3 sequence is 16 residues long. Sequenced input: blood T cells: a sorted CD56 or NKG2C T cell subset, CD4+ or CD8+ T cells, or bulk PBMC T cells (not recorded which). The sequence came from a woman between 50 and 59 years old in good health. This chain joins TRBV5-1 and TRBJ1-3. The CDR3 is CASSFNPIGSGNTIYF.